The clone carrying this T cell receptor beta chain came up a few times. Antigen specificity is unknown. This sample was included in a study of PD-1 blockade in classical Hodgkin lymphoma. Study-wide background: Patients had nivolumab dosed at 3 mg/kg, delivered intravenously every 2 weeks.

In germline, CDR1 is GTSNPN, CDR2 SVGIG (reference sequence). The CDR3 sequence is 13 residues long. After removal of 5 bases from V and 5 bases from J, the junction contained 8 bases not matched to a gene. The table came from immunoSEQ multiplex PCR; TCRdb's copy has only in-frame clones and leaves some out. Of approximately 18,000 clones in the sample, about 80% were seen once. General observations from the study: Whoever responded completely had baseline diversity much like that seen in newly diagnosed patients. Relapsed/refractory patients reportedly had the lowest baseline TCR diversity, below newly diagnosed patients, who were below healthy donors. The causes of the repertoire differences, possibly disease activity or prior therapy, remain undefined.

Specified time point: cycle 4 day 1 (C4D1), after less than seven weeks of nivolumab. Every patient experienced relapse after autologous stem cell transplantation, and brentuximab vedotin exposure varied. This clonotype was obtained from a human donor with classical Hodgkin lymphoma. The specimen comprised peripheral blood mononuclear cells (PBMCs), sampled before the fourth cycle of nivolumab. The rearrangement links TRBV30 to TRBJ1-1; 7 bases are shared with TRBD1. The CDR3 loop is CAWVRQGGTEAFF. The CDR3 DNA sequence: TGTGCCTGGGTAAGACAGGGAGGAACTGAAGCTTTCTTT.